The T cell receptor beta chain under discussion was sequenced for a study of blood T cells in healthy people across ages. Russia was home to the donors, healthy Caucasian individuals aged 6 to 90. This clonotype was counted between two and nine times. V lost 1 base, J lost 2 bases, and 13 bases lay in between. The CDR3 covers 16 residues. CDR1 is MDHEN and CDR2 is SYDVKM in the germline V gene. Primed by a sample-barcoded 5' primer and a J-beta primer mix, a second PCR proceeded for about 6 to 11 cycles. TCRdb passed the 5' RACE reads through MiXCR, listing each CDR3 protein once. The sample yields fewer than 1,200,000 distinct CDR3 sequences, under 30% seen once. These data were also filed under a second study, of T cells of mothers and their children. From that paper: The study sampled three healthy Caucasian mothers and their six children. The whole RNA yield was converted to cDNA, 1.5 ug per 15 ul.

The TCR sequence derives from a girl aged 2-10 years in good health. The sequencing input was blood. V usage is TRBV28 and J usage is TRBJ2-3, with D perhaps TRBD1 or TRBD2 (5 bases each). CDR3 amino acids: CASSLFRGEVTDTQYF. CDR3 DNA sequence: TGTGCCAGCAGTTTATTTCGAGGGGAAGTCACAGATACGCAGTATTTT.